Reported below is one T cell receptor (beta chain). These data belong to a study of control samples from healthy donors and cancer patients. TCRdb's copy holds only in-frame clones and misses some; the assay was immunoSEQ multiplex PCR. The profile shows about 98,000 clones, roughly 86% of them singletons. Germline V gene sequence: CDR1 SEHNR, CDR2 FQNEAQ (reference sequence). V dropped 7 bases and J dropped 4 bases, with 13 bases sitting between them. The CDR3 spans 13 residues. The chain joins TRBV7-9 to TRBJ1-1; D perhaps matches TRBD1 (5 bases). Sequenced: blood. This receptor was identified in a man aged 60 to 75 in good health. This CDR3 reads CASKTGRVTEAFF. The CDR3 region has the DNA TGTGCCAGCAAAACAGGTCGGGTCACTGAAGCTTTCTTT.